This TCR beta chain emerged from a study of T cells after yellow fever vaccination. The V end lost 1 base, the J end lost 8 bases, and 8 bases lay between the germline ends. The CDR3 runs to 13 residues. CDR1 is ENHRY, CDR2 SYGVKD, per germline. There are a few counts of this clonotype. The antigen is undetermined. TCRdb called the 5' RACE reads again in MiXCR, with one record for every CDR3 protein. The sample gives 620,000 or so distinct CDR3 sequences, around 16% of which show up once; approximately 15% is in the top ten. The study, taken as a whole, reports: Booster samples showed a return of most primary-vaccination clones (approximately 96% CD4, around 88% CD8).

The starting material was PBMCs, obtained around 5 days after the first yellow fever vaccination. This receptor was taken from a young man who received the YFV17D yellow fever vaccine. The chain is built from TRBV10-3 and TRBJ1-4; D is undetermined. The CDR3, as DNA: TGTGCCATCAGTGAGTTCGGGGAGGAAAAACTGTTTTTT. Translating gives CAISEFGEEKLFF.